This entry is about one TCR beta chain. Germline V gene lookup returns CDR1 SGHTA and CDR2 FQGNSA. CDR3 length: 18 residues. V was clipped by 1 base and J by 0 bases; unmatched bases: 8. The entry originates in a study of blood T cell repertoires in COVID-19. About the study: Sources were T cells, B-cell-depleted T cells, or PBMCs; the material itself was cDNA or gDNA.

Authors' methods: For nucleated cells, counts were estimated from reference gene primer amplification. Clones were sequenced by immunoSEQ multiplex PCR, and TCRdb holds only the in-frame ones, with some missing. V, J and clone size are taken as reported in that table, and D and trimming were inferred from the DNA itself. The sample holds about 35,000 clones; around 87% are singletons and the top ten take 35% to 55%. Sequenced: peripheral blood. This clonotype was obtained from a human donor in a cohort sampled during active COVID-19. This chain joins TRBV7-2 and TRBJ2-7, with 11 bases that match TRBD2. The CDR3 sequence is CASSLGASGGSISYEQYF. DNA of the CDR3: TGTGCCAGCAGCTTAGGGGCTAGCGGGGGGTCGATCTCCTACGAGCAGTACTTC.